These 26 T cell receptor beta chains share one sample of origin, sequenced in a study of blood T cell repertoires in COVID-19. Assay: immunoSEQ multiplex PCR; the TCRdb copy retains only in-frame clones and omits some. This sample has about 270,000 clones, with just under 85% found just once. Sequenced material: peripheral blood. The receptors stem from a woman between 45 and 65 years old with active or convalescent COVID-19.

J is TRBJ1-5 and V is TRBV6-5; D may be TRBD1 (5 bases). CDR1 is MNHEY, CDR2 SVGAGI, per germline. This CDR3 has 15 amino acids. The ends were cut back, 6 bases at V and 4 bases at J, with 16 bases in the middle. The CDR3 here is CASRATVSLNQPQHF. The CDR3 DNA reads as TGTGCCAGCAGGGCGACAGTTTCCCTAAATCAGCCCCAGCATTTT.

The rearrangement joins TRBV11-3 to TRBJ2-6, with 10 bases lining up with TRBD1. From germline, CDR1 is SGHNT and CDR2 YENEEA. V shed 8 bases, J shed 1 base, and the junction held 8 bases outside the gene matches. The CDR3 sequence is 17 residues long. The CDR3 protein is CASSRGQGNSGANVLTF. The DNA of the CDR3 is TGTGCCAGCTCACGGGGACAGGGGAATTCTGGGGCCAACGTCCTGACTTTC. Looking up the rest from reference TRBV11-3 and TRBJ2-6 gives the full variable domain: EAGVVQSPRYKIIEKKQPVAFWCNPISGHNTLYWYLQNLGQGPELLIRYENEEAVDDSQLPKDRFSAERLKGVDSTLKIQPAELGDSAVYLCASSRGQGNSGANVLTFGAGSRLTVL.

The chain employs TRBV5-4 and TRBJ2-5, with TRBD1 identical over 11 bases. This CDR3 has 15 amino acids. J lost 5 bases, V lost 5 bases, and 8 bases had no gene match. Germline-derived CDR1 and CDR2 are SGHNT and YYREEE (reference sequence). The CDR3: CASRRGQGGRETQYF. The CDR3 DNA reads as TGTGCCAGCAGGAGGGGACAGGGGGGCAGGGAGACCCAGTACTTC.

CDR3 sequence (DNA): TGTGCCAGCAGTGAAGCGAGGCTGAGCACTGAAGCTTTCTTT. It codes for CASSEARLSTEAFF. The chain employs TRBV2 and TRBJ1-1, with D unclear. V dropped 0 bases and J dropped 4 bases, with 9 bases sitting between them. The CDR3 consists of 14 residues. Per germline, CDR1 SNHLY and CDR2 FYNNEI.

The gene calls are TRBV6-5 and TRBJ1-3; a possible D gene is TRBD1 (5 bases). The CDR3 has 14 residues. CDR1 is MNHEY and CDR2 is SVGAGI in the germline V gene. V shed 5 bases and J shed 2 bases, with 10 bases lying between them. CDR3 amino acids: CASSRGSAGNTIYF. The CDR3 DNA sequence: TGTGCCAGCAGTCGGGGGAGTGCTGGAAACACCATATATTTT.

J is TRBJ2-1 and V is TRBV6-1; 10 bases agree with TRBD2. Germline CDR1 is MNHNS and CDR2 is SASEGT. With 4 bases clipped from V and 10 bases from J, the junction kept 13 bases outside the gene matches. The CDR3 runs to 16 residues. The CDR3 DNA follows: TGTGCCAGCAGTGGCCAAGCGGGAGGGTGGACAGGGGAGCAGTTCTTC. It translates to CASSGQAGGWTGEQFF.

The chain links TRBV9 to TRBJ1-1; D perhaps matches TRBD1 (5 bases). Trimming removed 4 bases at V and 4 bases at J, with 11 bases between. In germline, CDR1 is SGDLS, CDR2 YYNGEE. The CDR3 runs 13 residues. CDR3 loop: CASSLIRGTEAFF. CDR3 DNA: TGTGCCAGCAGCCTCATAAGGGGCACTGAAGCTTTCTTT.

This clone occurred once. The chain links TRBV19 to TRBJ2-3; D is perhaps TRBD2 (7 bases). Trimming shortened V by 7 bases and J by 3 bases, and 14 bases separated the two germline ends. CDR1 and CDR2 (germline): LNHDA, SQIVND (reference sequence). The CDR3 contains 14 residues. CDR3 nucleotide sequence: TGTGCCAGTACCTTGAGGGGGGGGACAGATACGCAGTATTTT. Its translation is CASTLRGGTDTQYF.

V is TRBV5-1 and J is TRBJ1-2, with D unresolved. V dropped 6 bases and J dropped 6 bases, with 18 bases sitting between them. This CDR3 is built from 14 residues. Germline V gene lookup returns CDR1 SGHRS and CDR2 YFSETQ. The CDR3 DNA reads as TGCGCCAGCACCTCTGGAGGCGGGTATGATGGCTACACCTTC. As protein: CASTSGGGYDGYTF.

The chain uses TRBV3-1 (or the pseudogene TRBV3-2) and TRBJ2-5; TRBD2 matches at 8 bases. This CDR3 spans 15 amino acids. With 3 bases clipped from V and 3 bases from J, the junction kept 6 bases outside the gene matches. Germline V gene data show CDR1 as LGHDT and CDR2 as YNNKEL (reference sequence). As DNA, the CDR3 is TGTGCCAGCAGCCATACGTTTAGCGGGGAAGAGACCCAGTACTTC. Its protein product is CASSHTFSGEETQYF.

J is TRBJ1-2 and V is TRBV15; D possibly corresponds to TRBD1 (5 bases). Germline CDR1 is LNHNV and CDR2 is YYDKDF (reference sequence). The CDR3 runs 18 residues. Between the trimmed V and J ends, which lost 1 base and 1 base, there was a span of 19 bases. CDR3 in amino acids: CATSRGPGMFGFNYGYTF. CDR3 bases: TGTGCCACCAGCAGAGGCCCAGGGATGTTTGGATTTAACTATGGCTACACCTTC. The variable domain in full, with the rest retrieved from reference TRBV15 and TRBJ1-2, is DAMVIQNPRYQVTQFGKPVTLSCSQTLNHNVMYWYQQKSSQAPKLLFHYYDKDFNNEADTPDNFQSRRPNTSFCFLDIRSPGLGDTAMYLCATSRGPGMFGFNYGYTFGSGTRLTVV.

The sample holds one count of this clone. This chain uses TRBV7-2 with TRBJ2-1; 9 nucleotides line up with TRBD2. V shed 1 base, J shed 8 bases, and the junction held 6 bases outside the gene matches. CDR1 is SGHTA, CDR2 FQGNSA, per germline. The CDR3 has 15 residues. This chain's CDR3 is CASSLGTSVVDEQFF. The CDR3 nucleotides are TGTGCCAGCAGCTTAGGGACTAGCGTCGTCGATGAGCAGTTCTTC.

In its sample, this clone was seen once. The chain is built from TRBV25-1 and TRBJ1-2; D call uncertain. The V gene's germline CDR1 is MGHDK and CDR2 SYGVNS. The CDR3 covers 14 residues. V lost 1 base and J 2 bases, leaving 8 bases between the germline ends. In nucleotides, the CDR3 is TGTGCCAGCAGTGAATCTGGCAGAAACTATGGCTACACCTTC. This gives the protein CASSESGRNYGYTF.

This chain joins TRBV6-5 and TRBJ2-1; TRBD2 agrees at 8 bases. J was trimmed by 2 bases and V by 6 bases; bases with no gene match: 6. The CDR3 has 15 amino acids. Germline lookup yields CDR1 MNHEY and CDR2 SVGAGI. This CDR3 is CASRTAGGPYNEQFF. CDR3 in DNA: TGTGCCAGCAGAACGGCGGGAGGACCCTACAATGAGCAGTTCTTC.

The rearrangement uses TRBV24-1 and TRBJ2-7, with D possibly TRBD1 on 6 matching bases. The CDR3 spans 17 residues. Germline V gene data show CDR1 as KGHDR and CDR2 as SFDVKD. Trimming left V 4 bases short and J 2 bases short, with 20 bases between. The CDR3 sequence: CATSDSSSGTPTYEQYF. DNA for the CDR3: TGTGCCACCAGTGACTCCTCATCCGGGACACCCACCTACGAGCAGTACTTC.

The rearrangement links TRBV28 to TRBJ1-6, with a weak D call TRBD1 (5 bases). Trimming stripped 1 base from V and 7 bases from J, with 8 bases between. Germline V gene lookup returns CDR1 MDHEN and CDR2 SYDVKM. The CDR3 runs 14 residues. CDR3 loop: CASSLLPGNSPLHF. The CDR3 DNA is TGTGCCAGCAGTTTATTACCAGGGAATTCACCCCTCCACTTT.

The rearrangement uses TRBV5-1 and TRBJ2-3, with TRBD2 identical over 9 bases. After removal of 0 bases from V and 2 bases from J, the junction contained 19 bases not matched to a gene. The CDR3 runs to 21 residues. Germline loops: CDR1 SGHRS, CDR2 YFSETQ. The CDR3 spells CASSLANLAGLGGGATDTQYF. The DNA of the CDR3 is TGCGCCAGCAGCTTGGCCAATCTAGCGGGATTAGGAGGCGGGGCCACAGATACGCAGTATTTT.

The genes are TRBV5-6 and TRBJ1-3; perhaps TRBD1 as D (6 bases). This CDR3 contains 14 residues. The germline V and J ends were trimmed by 2 bases and 4 bases, with 10 bases remaining between them. Per the germline V gene, CDR1 is SGHDT and CDR2 is YYEEEE. CDR3 sequence reads: CASSFQGMGNTIYF. DNA of the CDR3: TGTGCCAGCAGCTTTCAGGGGATGGGAAACACCATATATTTT.

This rearrangement joins TRBV5-1 to TRBJ1-2, with 8 bases lining up with TRBD1. CDR1 and CDR2 from the germline V gene are SGHRS and YFSETQ. CDR3 length equals 14 residues. Trimming took 4 bases from V and 7 from J; bases not matched to a gene: 9. CDR3: CASSEGQAGTGYTF. DNA of the CDR3: TGCGCCAGCAGCGAGGGACAGGCGGGTACTGGCTACACCTTC.

The CDR3 DNA sequence: TGTGCCTGGAGTGTTGGGACAGGGCGCTCCTACAATGAGCAGTTCTTC. Its translation is CAWSVGTGRSYNEQFF. The V gene is TRBV30, the J gene TRBJ2-1, with 9 positions matching TRBD1. CDR1 is GTSNPN and CDR2 is SVGIG in the germline V gene (reference sequence). Trimming at V came to 0 bases and at J to 0 bases, leaving 3 bases not matched to a gene. CDR3 size: 16 residues.

This clone has more than one count but fewer than ten. The chain employs TRBV25-1 and TRBJ1-5, with D uncertain. This CDR3 contains 13 residues. Germline CDR1 reads MGHDK; CDR2 reads SYGVNS. V was clipped by 8 bases and J by 7 bases, with 15 bases between them. CDR3 loop: CASSEGEGQPQHF. In DNA form, the CDR3 reads TGTGCCAGCTCCGAGGGCGAGGGCCAGCCCCAGCATTTT. The full variable domain, with the rest looked up from reference TRBV25-1 and TRBJ1-5, is EADIYQTPRYLVIGTGKKITLECSQTMGHDKMYWYQQDPGMELHLIHYSYGVNSTEKGDLSSESTVSRIRTEHFPLTLESARPSHTSQYLCASSEGEGQPQHFGDGTRLSIL.

The rearrangement joins TRBV3-1 (or the pseudogene TRBV3-2) to TRBJ2-1, with TRBD2 identical over 7 bases. V gave up 5 bases and J gave up 11 bases; unmatched junction bases: 9. The germline gives CDR1 LGHDT, CDR2 YNNKEL (reference sequence). The CDR3 consists of 13 residues. In DNA form, the CDR3 reads TGTGCCAGCAGCGCCAGGAGGGAGGGTAAGCAGTTCTTC. Translated, it gives CASSARREGKQFF.

The gene calls are TRBV7-2 and TRBJ2-2; D is perhaps TRBD1 (6 bases). V gave up 1 base and J gave up 5 bases, with 8 bases separating them. From germline, CDR1 is SGHTA and CDR2 FQGNSA. The CDR3 totals 14 residues. In DNA, the CDR3 is TGTGCCAGCAGCTTAGGGACAGTTACCGGGGAGCTGTTTTTT. Protein product: CASSLGTVTGELFF.

V is TRBV7-2 and J is TRBJ1-4; the D is unclear. Germline loops: CDR1 SGHTA, CDR2 FQGNSA. Between the trimmed V and J ends, which lost 5 bases and 12 bases, there was a span of 22 bases. The CDR3 is 15 amino acids. DNA for the CDR3: TGTGCCAGCAGCCCGCGTGGCCCCCCGGGTGTAGAACTGTTTTTT. Translated: CASSPRGPPGVELFF. Full variable domain (missing parts from reference TRBV7-2 and TRBJ1-4): GAGVSQSPSNKVTEKGKDVELRCDPISGHTALYWYRQSLGQGLEFLIYFQGNSAPDKSGLPSDRFSAERTGGSVSTLTIQRTQQEDSAVYLCASSPRGPPGVELFFGSGTQLSVL.

The chain combines TRBV5-1 with TRBJ1-1; tentative D call: TRBD1 (5 bases). The length of the CDR3 is 15 residues. Trimming cost V 0 bases and J 1 base, with 10 bases left between them. Per germline, CDR1 SGHRS and CDR2 YFSETQ. CDR3 amino acids: CASSLGQGGNTEAFF. Written as DNA, the CDR3 is TGCGCCAGCAGCTTGGGGCAGGGAGGGAACACTGAAGCTTTCTTT. The whole variable domain, remainder taken from reference TRBV5-1 and TRBJ1-1, is KAGVTQTPRYLIKTRGQQVTLSCSPISGHRSVSWYQQTPGQGLQFLFEYFSETQRNKGNFPGRFSGRQFSNSRSEMNVSTLELGDSALYLCASSLGQGGNTEAFFGQGTRLTVV.

The chain combines TRBV28 with TRBJ1-2; the match to TRBD1 covers 7 bases. Trimming cost V 2 bases and J 7 bases; bases outside gene matches: 7. The CDR3 totals 14 residues. From germline, CDR1 is MDHEN and CDR2 SYDVKM. The CDR3 here is CASSLNRGRSGYTF. CDR3 in DNA: TGTGCCAGCAGTTTAAACAGGGGAAGGAGTGGCTACACCTTC.